This record covers a single T cell receptor beta chain. The antigen is unknown. TCRdb redid the clone calls on the PCR reads using MiXCR. The table shows roughly 39,000 clones, with roughly 45% occurring only once. Trimming removed 1 base from V and 6 bases from J, with 13 bases in between. This CDR3 contains 14 residues. Germline CDR1 is WSHSY and CDR2 is SAAADI. Among the patients, none had received any treatment before thyroid surgery. The entry originates in a study of metastatic and nonmetastatic thyroid tumors. Overall study context: From malignant and benign thyroid patients, repertoires in blood and in tumor or nodule tissue were compared.

Overall study findings and caveats: It was reportedly found that TCR beta diversity was significantly higher in malignant thyroid tumors than in benign nodules, a difference seen in both blood and tumor samples.

V is TRBV10-2 and J is TRBJ2-7; D is perhaps TRBD2 (5 bases). The receptor comes from a male donor with papillary thyroid cancer or a benign thyroid nodule (not recorded which). Some clones in this sample may be carry-over from other donors' samples. The sequenced material came from tumor tissue. CDR3 protein: CASSEWGDRGEQYF. The DNA for the CDR3 is TGCGCCAGCAGTGAGTGGGGAGATCGGGGCGAGCAGTACTTC.